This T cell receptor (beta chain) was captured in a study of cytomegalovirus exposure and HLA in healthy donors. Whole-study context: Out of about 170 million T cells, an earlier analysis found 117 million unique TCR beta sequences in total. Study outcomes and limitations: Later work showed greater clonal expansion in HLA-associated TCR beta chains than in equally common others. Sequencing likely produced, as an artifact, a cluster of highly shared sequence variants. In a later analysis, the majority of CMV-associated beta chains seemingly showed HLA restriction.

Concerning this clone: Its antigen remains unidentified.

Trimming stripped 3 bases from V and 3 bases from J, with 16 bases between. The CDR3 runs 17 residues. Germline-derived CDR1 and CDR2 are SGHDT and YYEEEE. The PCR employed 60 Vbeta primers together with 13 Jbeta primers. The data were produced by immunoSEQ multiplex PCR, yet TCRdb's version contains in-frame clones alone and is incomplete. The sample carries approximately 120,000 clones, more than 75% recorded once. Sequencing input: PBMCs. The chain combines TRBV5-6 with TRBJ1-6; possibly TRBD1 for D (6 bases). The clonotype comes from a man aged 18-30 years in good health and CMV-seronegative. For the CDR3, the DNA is TGTGCCAGCAGCTCCGCTCTGACAGGCCGCTATAATTCACCCCTCCACTTT. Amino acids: CASSSALTGRYNSPLHF.